This T cell receptor beta chain originates from a study of blood T cell repertoires in COVID-19. The overall study: The study drew acute and convalescent COVID-19 samples from the United States, Italy and Spain.

V was pared by 4 bases and J by 7 bases, with 17 bases between. CDR3 length equals 15 residues. The germline gives CDR1 SGHAT, CDR2 FQNNGV. The table came from immunoSEQ multiplex PCR; TCRdb's copy has only in-frame clones and leaves some out. The sample contains over 200,000 clones, almost 90% of which appear only once. The chain recombines TRBV11-2 with TRBJ2-1; weak D call: TRBD1 (5 bases). The sequenced sample was peripheral blood. This clonotype originated in a woman aged 55-70 years with acute or convalescent COVID-19. The CDR3 nucleotides read TGTGCCAGCAGCTCCCCGGGCCCAGGGTCAAATGAGCAGTTCTTC. Amino acids: CASSSPGPGSNEQFF.